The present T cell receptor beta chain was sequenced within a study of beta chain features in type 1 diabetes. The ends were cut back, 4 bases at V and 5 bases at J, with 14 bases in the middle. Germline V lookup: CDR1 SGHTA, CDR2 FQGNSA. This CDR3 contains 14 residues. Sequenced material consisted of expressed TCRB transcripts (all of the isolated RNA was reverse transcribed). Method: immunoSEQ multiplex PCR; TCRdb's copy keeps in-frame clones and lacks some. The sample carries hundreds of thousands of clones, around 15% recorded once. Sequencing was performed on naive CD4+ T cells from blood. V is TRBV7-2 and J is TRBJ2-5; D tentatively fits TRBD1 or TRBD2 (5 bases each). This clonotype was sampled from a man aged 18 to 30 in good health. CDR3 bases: TGTGCCAGCAGCTATCCGGGGCTGGGGGAGACCCAGTACTTC. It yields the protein CASSYPGLGETQYF.